One sample yielded the 28 T cell receptor beta chains listed below, sequenced in a study of blood T cells in healthy people across ages. Together with a sample-barcoded 5' primer, a J-beta primer mix was included in a second PCR lasting roughly 7 to 11 cycles. TCRdb fed the 5' RACE reads into MiXCR, producing one record per CDR3 protein. The sample carries around 1.5 million distinct CDR3 sequences, about 32% recorded once. Sequencing used blood. The receptor source for this set is a woman in her 30s in good health.

The chain uses TRBV5-1 and TRBJ2-7, with D possibly being TRBD2 (5 bases). Looked up from germline, CDR1 is SGHRS and CDR2 is YFSETQ. This CDR3 is 15 amino acids long. Between the trimmed V and J ends, which lost 1 base and 3 bases, there was a span of 14 bases. The CDR3 is CASSLFSTGYYEQYF. The CDR3 bases are TGCGCCAGCAGCTTGTTTTCAACGGGGTACTACGAGCAGTACTTC.

The gene calls are TRBV2 and TRBJ2-5; D possibly corresponds to TRBD2 (5 bases). Germline values: CDR1 SNHLY, CDR2 FYNNEI. V was pared by 7 bases and J by 5 bases, with 8 bases between. The CDR3 is 11 residues long. CDR3 protein: CASTGSETQYF. In DNA, the CDR3 is TGTGCCAGCACGGGGTCGGAGACCCAGTACTTC.

The rearrangement joins TRBV6-6 to TRBJ2-7; tentative D call: TRBD2 (5 bases). CDR1 MNHNY and CDR2 SVGAGI come from the germline V gene (reference sequence). This CDR3 spans 15 amino acids. Trimming left V 5 bases short and J 0 bases short, with 14 bases between. CDR3 DNA sequence: TGTGCCAGCAGTCCCGGAAGAGGGTACTCCTACGAGCAGTACTTC. This sequence encodes CASSPGRGYSYEQYF.

This clonotype was counted only a few times. V usage is TRBV29-1 and J usage is TRBJ1-1; a possible D gene is TRBD1 (5 bases). Trimming left V 1 base short and J 4 bases short, with 13 bases between. CDR1 and CDR2 from the germline V gene are SQVTM and ANQGSEA. The CDR3 sequence is 14 residues long. The CDR3 region is CSVEVVGVATEAFF. The CDR3 DNA sequence: TGCAGCGTTGAAGTTGTGGGGGTGGCCACTGAAGCTTTCTTT.

The rearrangement uses TRBV14 and TRBJ2-5; 10 positions agree with TRBD2. CDR1 is SGHDN, CDR2 FVKESK, per germline. The CDR3 is made up of 16 amino acids. With 6 bases clipped from V and 1 base from J, the junction kept 8 bases outside the gene matches. The CDR3 spells CASSRLAGGFQETQYF. DNA of the CDR3: TGTGCCAGCAGTAGGTTAGCGGGAGGATTCCAAGAGACCCAGTACTTC.

Points on this clonotype: Since a much larger clone is just one base distant, this may be a read error. The chain links TRBV29-1 to TRBJ2-5; TRBD1 is a possible D gene (5 bases). With 7 bases removed from V and 5 bases from J, the gap between germline ends came to 17 bases. Germline V CDR1 and CDR2: SQVTM, ANQGSEA. This CDR3 comprises 13 residues. For the CDR3, the DNA is TGCAGCGGTGGTATATCAGGGCCGGAGACCCAGTACTTC. Its protein product is CSGGISGPETQYF.

The rearrangement joins TRBV27 to TRBJ1-2; unclear D gene. This CDR3 comprises 13 residues. Germline lookup yields CDR1 MNHEY and CDR2 SMNVEV (reference sequence). The V end was cut by 5 bases, the J end by 7 bases, with 14 bases between. The CDR3 sequence is CASSTEGSCGYTF. In DNA, the CDR3 is TGTGCCAGCAGTACAGAGGGCAGCTGTGGCTACACCTTC.

J is TRBJ2-1 and V is TRBV20-1; 13 bases align to TRBD2. V lost 3 bases, J lost 7 bases, and 3 bases stayed unmatched. CDR1 DFQATT and CDR2 SNEGSKA come from the germline V gene (reference sequence). CDR3 length: 14 residues. This CDR3 reads CSARGTSGVNEQFF. The CDR3 nucleotides read TGCAGTGCTAGGGGGACTAGCGGGGTTAATGAGCAGTTCTTC.

V and J are TRBV15 and TRBJ2-3; 15 bases are shared with TRBD2. The CDR3 is 16 amino acids. Germline trimming cut 5 bases from V and 6 bases from J; bases unmatched to any gene: 6. Germline values: CDR1 LNHNV, CDR2 YYDKDF (reference sequence). The CDR3 bases are TGTGCCACCAGCGTAGGACTAGCGGGGGGGACGGATACGCAGTATTTT. This gives the protein CATSVGLAGGTDTQYF.

V is TRBV28 and J is TRBJ1-1, with a tentative D call TRBD1 (6 bases). Germline CDR1 is MDHEN and CDR2 is SYDVKM. Trimming took 4 bases from V and 1 from J, leaving 13 bases between them. The CDR3 consists of 15 residues. The CDR3, as DNA: TGTGCCAGCAGTTCATTTGTCAGGGGGAACACTGAAGCTTTCTTT. Its translation is CASSSFVRGNTEAFF.

CDR3 sequence (DNA): TGTGCCAGCAGCGCGGAGCGGGAAGCCTACAATGAGCAGTTCTTC. Translation: CASSAEREAYNEQFF. The J gene is TRBJ2-1, the V gene TRBV11-2; 7 bases are a match to TRBD2. V shed 5 bases, J shed 2 bases, and the junction held 6 bases outside the gene matches. The germline V gene has CDR1 SGHAT and CDR2 FQNNGV. The CDR3 consists of 15 residues. The full variable domain, rest sourced from reference TRBV11-2 and TRBJ2-1, is EAGVAQSPRYKIIEKRQSVAFWCNPISGHATLYWYQQILGQGPKLLIQFQNNGVVDDSQLPKDRFSAERLKGVDSTLKIQPAKLEDSAVYLCASSAEREAYNEQFFGPGTRLTVL.

This chain joins TRBV21-1 and TRBJ1-1; the table gives TRBD1 as D, unverified against the DNA. TRBV21-1 is a pseudogene segment. The CDR3 is 15 amino acids. CDR3 DNA: TGTGCCAGCAGCAAAGCGCGACAGGGAAGCACTGAAGCTTTCTTT. Protein sequence: CASSKARQGSTEAFF.

The table lists this clonotype with a few counts. The rearrangement links TRBV9 to TRBJ2-2, with a tentative D call TRBD2 (5 bases). CDR3 length: 16 residues. V lost 0 bases and J 1 base, leaving 10 bases between the germline ends. Germline CDR1 reads SGDLS; CDR2 reads YYNGEE. CDR3 loop: CASSVDAGGNTGELFF. For the CDR3, the DNA is TGTGCCAGCAGCGTAGATGCAGGAGGGAACACCGGGGAGCTGTTTTTT.

This clonotype was observed a few times. The rearrangement uses TRBV13 and TRBJ2-3; TRBD1 might be the D (6 bases). The CDR3 contains 16 residues. The V gene's germline CDR1 is PRHDT and CDR2 FYEKMQ (reference sequence). Trimming left V 0 bases short and J 3 bases short, with 13 bases between. CDR3 in amino acids: CASSLGRGERTDTQYF. In nucleotides, the CDR3 is TGTGCCAGCAGCTTAGGCAGGGGAGAGAGGACAGATACGCAGTATTTT.

The chain uses TRBV20-1 and TRBJ2-2, with D unresolved. The CDR3 extends over 13 amino acids. Germline V lookup: CDR1 DFQATT, CDR2 SNEGSKA (reference sequence). With 1 base removed from V and 7 bases from J, the gap between germline ends came to 10 bases. The CDR3: CSARARSVGELFF. The CDR3 nucleotides read TGCAGTGCTAGAGCCAGGTCGGTCGGGGAGCTGTTTTTT.

This clonotype was observed a handful of times. V is TRBV7-9 and J is TRBJ1-2; the D is unclear. Trimming took off 5 bases at V and 4 bases at J, with 17 bases between the two ends. Germline-derived CDR1 and CDR2 are SEHNR and FQNEAQ (reference sequence). This CDR3 is 15 amino acids long. The CDR3 protein is CASSDDLAAGYGYTF. The CDR3 DNA follows: TGTGCCAGCAGCGACGACTTGGCCGCAGGCTATGGCTACACCTTC.

This clonotype was picked up a small number of times. The chain couples TRBV13 to TRBJ2-7, with D perhaps given as TRBD1 or TRBD2 (5 bases each). There are 15 residues in the CDR3. The V gene lost 4 bases and the J gene lost 5 bases, with 18 bases spanning the gap. In germline, CDR1 is PRHDT, CDR2 FYEKMQ (reference sequence). The CDR3 region has the DNA TGTGCCAGCAGCTCCAGGGACGCTATCGGGGACGAGCAGTACTTC. This sequence encodes CASSSRDAIGDEQYF.

The rearrangement joins TRBV18 to TRBJ1-1; 7 bases are shared with TRBD1. The CDR3 totals 15 residues. Germline trimming cut 3 bases from V and 2 bases from J; bases unmatched to any gene: 6. CDR1 is KGHSH and CDR2 is LQKENI in the germline V gene. The chain's CDR3 is CASSPGSGGNTEAFF. CDR3 bases: TGTGCCAGCTCACCCGGGTCAGGGGGAAACACTGAAGCTTTCTTT.

This clonotype was seen only a few times. The chain employs TRBV11-2 and TRBJ2-7; unclear D gene. Between the trimmed V and J ends, which lost 5 bases and 11 bases, there was a span of 13 bases. Per germline, CDR1 SGHAT and CDR2 FQNNGV. The CDR3 totals 11 residues. CDR3 coding DNA: TGTGCCAGCAGCGAGGCTCACGTGAAGTACTTC. It codes for CASSEAHVKYF. Looking up the rest from reference TRBV11-2 and TRBJ2-7 gives the full variable domain: EAGVAQSPRYKIIEKRQSVAFWCNPISGHATLYWYQQILGQGPKLLIQFQNNGVVDDSQLPKDRFSAERLKGVDSTLKIQPAKLEDSAVYLCASSEAHVKYFGPGTRLTVT.

J is TRBJ2-1 and V is TRBV4-1, with D possibly being TRBD2 (6 bases). CDR3 size: 16 residues. V dropped 3 bases and J dropped 5 bases, with 17 bases sitting between them. CDR1 is MGHRA, CDR2 YSYEKL, per germline. CDR3 nucleotide sequence: TGCGCCAGCAGCCAGGGACGGACTATCGGAGACAATGAGCAGTTCTTC. Translation gives CASSQGRTIGDNEQFF.

This clonotype was seen a few times. The chain has TRBV11-2 and TRBJ2-7, with D hard to call. The CDR3 has 15 amino acids. Trimming stripped 1 base from V and 0 bases from J, with 10 bases between. CDR1 is SGHAT, CDR2 FQNNGV, per germline. DNA of the CDR3: TGTGCCAGCAGCTTAGTGGGGTCTCCCTCCTACGAGCAGTACTTC. As protein: CASSLVGSPSYEQYF.

The gene calls are TRBV20-1 and TRBJ1-2; 8 bases match TRBD1. This CDR3 has 13 amino acids. In germline, CDR1 is DFQATT, CDR2 SNEGSKA (reference sequence). V lost 6 bases, J lost 7 bases, and 10 bases stayed unmatched. CDR3 loop: CSASGGAVSGYTF. CDR3 nucleotides: TGCAGTGCCTCAGGGGGCGCGGTTAGTGGCTACACCTTC.

The chain combines TRBV7-9 with TRBJ1-5; 7 nucleotides line up with TRBD1. The germline gives CDR1 SEHNR, CDR2 FQNEAQ (reference sequence). V trimming: 1 base; J trimming: 5 bases; junction bases outside the gene matches: 14. The CDR3 sequence is 18 residues long. The CDR3 DNA is TGTGCCAGCAGCTTAGGATTAGGTCGGCAGGGGGTGGATCAGCCCCAGCATTTT. Amino acid sequence: CASSLGLGRQGVDQPQHF.

This clonotype was seen more than once but under ten times. Germline and junction disagree at one end, which may indicate a read error. The V call is TRBV29-1, the J call TRBJ1-5; a possible D gene is TRBD1 (6 bases). The germline V gene encodes CDR1 SQVTM and CDR2 ANQGSEA. The CDR3 covers 12 residues. CDR3 coding DNA: TGTAGCGGGGAGGACAGTTTGCAGCCCCAGCATTTT. As protein: CSGEDSLQPQHF.

About this clonotype: Germline and junction disagree at one end, which may indicate a read error. The chain uses TRBV9 and TRBJ2-1; 7 positions agree with TRBD2. Germline CDR1 is SGDLS and CDR2 is YYNGEE. The CDR3 has 18 residues. CDR3 region: CASSVDPSGLTSYKEQFF. CDR3 nucleotide sequence: TGTGCCAGCAGCGTAGACCCTTCGGGACTAACGTCCTACAAAGAGCAGTTCTTC.

The chain employs TRBV7-9 and TRBJ2-1; 11 bases are a match to TRBD2. The CDR3 sequence is 15 residues long. CDR1 is SEHNR, CDR2 FQNEAQ, per germline (reference sequence). V gave up 1 base and J gave up 9 bases; unmatched junction bases: 5. The CDR3 DNA follows: TGTGCCAGCAGCTTAGGTAGCGGGGGGGCCAGTGAGCAGTTCTTC. Its protein product is CASSLGSGGASEQFF.

Only a few counts were recorded for this clonotype. The chain recombines TRBV5-1 with TRBJ1-1; D possibly corresponds to TRBD1 (6 bases). The CDR3 is 14 amino acids. Trimming left V 5 bases short and J 3 bases short, with 14 bases between. CDR1 and CDR2 from the germline V gene are SGHRS and YFSETQ. The CDR3 DNA follows: TGCGCCAGCAGGATGATGGGGGCGGACACTGAAGCTTTCTTT. Residues: CASRMMGADTEAFF.

This clonotype has a count of ten or more. The chain couples TRBV18 to TRBJ2-7; D gene unclear. This CDR3 is built from 13 residues. V lost 8 bases and J 3 bases, leaving 14 bases between the germline ends. Germline lookup yields CDR1 KGHSH and CDR2 LQKENI. The CDR3 is CASSPGGNYEQYF. CDR3 nucleotide sequence: TGTGCCAGCAGTCCCGGCGGAAACTACGAGCAGTACTTC.